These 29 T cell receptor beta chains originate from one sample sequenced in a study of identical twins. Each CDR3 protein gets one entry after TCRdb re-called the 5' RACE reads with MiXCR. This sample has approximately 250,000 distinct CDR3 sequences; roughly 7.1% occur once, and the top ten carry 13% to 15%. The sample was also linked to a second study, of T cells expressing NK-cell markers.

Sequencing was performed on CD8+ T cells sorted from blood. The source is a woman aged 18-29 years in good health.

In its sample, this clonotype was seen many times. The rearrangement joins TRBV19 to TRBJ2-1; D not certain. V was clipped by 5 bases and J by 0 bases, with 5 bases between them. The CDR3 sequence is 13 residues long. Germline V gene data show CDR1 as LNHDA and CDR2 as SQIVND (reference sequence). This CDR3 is CASSSFSYNEQFF. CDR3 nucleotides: TGTGCCAGTAGTTCGTTCTCCTACAATGAGCAGTTCTTC.

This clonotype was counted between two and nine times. The CDR3 loop reads CASSYSTGFSYDGEGVEQYF. CDR3 nucleotide sequence: TGTGCCAGCAGTTACTCGACGGGCTTCTCCTACGACGGGGAAGGGGTAGAGCAGTACTTC. The V call is TRBV6-2 or TRBV6-3, the J call TRBJ2-7, with D tentatively TRBD1 or TRBD2 (5 bases each). V was cut by 0 bases and J by 7 bases, with 31 bases left in between. Germline V gives CDR1 MNHEY, CDR2 SVGEGT. The CDR3 has 20 residues.

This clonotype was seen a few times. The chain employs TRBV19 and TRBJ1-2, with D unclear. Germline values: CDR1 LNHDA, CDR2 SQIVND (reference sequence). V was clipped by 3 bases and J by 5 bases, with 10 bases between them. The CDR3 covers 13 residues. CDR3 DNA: TGTGCCAGTAGTATGTCGAGGCATTATGGCTACACCTTC. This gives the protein CASSMSRHYGYTF.

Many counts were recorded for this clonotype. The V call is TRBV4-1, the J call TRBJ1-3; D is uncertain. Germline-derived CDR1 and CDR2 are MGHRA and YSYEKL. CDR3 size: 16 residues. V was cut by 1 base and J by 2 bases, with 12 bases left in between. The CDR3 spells CASSQGWTTPGNTIYF. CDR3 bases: TGCGCCAGCAGCCAAGGGTGGACTACGCCTGGAAACACCATATATTTT.

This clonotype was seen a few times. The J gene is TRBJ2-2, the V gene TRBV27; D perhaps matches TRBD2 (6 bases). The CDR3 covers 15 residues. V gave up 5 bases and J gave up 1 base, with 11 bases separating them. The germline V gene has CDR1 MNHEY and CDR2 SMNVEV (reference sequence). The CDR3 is CASSPGTVNTGELFF. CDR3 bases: TGTGCCAGCAGTCCTGGGACTGTGAACACCGGGGAGCTGTTTTTT.

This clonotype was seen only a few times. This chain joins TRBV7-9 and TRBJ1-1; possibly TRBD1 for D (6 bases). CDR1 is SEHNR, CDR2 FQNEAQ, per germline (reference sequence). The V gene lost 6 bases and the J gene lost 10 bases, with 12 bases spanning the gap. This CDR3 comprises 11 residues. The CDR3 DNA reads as TGTGCCAGCAGGGCAGGGGAGACAGCTTTCTTT. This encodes CASRAGETAFF.

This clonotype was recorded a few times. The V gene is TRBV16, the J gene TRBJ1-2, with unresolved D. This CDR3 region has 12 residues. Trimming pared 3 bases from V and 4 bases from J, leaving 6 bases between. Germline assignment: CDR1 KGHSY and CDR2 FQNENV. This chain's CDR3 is CASSHPIYGYTF. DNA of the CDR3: TGTGCCAGCAGCCATCCGATCTATGGCTACACCTTC.

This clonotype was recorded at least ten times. The CDR3 nucleotides read TGTGCCAGCAGTTTCGATGGGGACAGGGGGGCAGATACGCAGTATTTT. Encoded protein: CASSFDGDRGADTQYF. The chain couples TRBV12-3 or TRBV12-4 to TRBJ2-3, with TRBD1 identical over 11 bases. This CDR3 region has 16 residues. V was clipped by 3 bases and J by 4 bases; unmatched bases: 6.

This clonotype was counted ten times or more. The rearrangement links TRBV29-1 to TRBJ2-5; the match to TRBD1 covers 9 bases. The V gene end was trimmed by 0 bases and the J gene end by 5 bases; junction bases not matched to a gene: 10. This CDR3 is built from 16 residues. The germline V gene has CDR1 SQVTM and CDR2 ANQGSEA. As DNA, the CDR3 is TGCAGCGTTGAAGATTGGGACAGGGCGGGTTCTGAGACCCAGTACTTC. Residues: CSVEDWDRAGSETQYF.

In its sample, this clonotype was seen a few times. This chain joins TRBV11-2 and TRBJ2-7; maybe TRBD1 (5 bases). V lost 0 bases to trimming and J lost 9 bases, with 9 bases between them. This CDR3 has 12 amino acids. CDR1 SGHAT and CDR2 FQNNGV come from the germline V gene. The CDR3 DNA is TGTGCCAGCAGCTTAGAAGGGGAAAGGCAGTACTTC. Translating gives CASSLEGERQYF.

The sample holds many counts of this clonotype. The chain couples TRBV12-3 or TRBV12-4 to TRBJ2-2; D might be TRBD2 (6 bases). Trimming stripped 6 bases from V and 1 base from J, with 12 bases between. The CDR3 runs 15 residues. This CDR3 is CASRGGTLNTGELFF. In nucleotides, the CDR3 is TGTGCCAGCAGGGGTGGGACTTTGAACACCGGGGAGCTGTTTTTT.

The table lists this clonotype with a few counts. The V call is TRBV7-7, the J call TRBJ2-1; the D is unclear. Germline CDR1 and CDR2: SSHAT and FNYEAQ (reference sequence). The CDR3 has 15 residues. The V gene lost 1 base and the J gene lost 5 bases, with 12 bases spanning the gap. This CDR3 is CASSLDPSRHNEQFF. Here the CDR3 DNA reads TGTGCCAGCAGCTTAGACCCCTCTAGGCACAATGAGCAGTTCTTC. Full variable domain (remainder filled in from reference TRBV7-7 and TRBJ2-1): GAGVSQSPRYKVTKRGQDVTLRCDPISSHATLYWYQQALGQGPEFLTYFNYEAQPDKSGLPSDRFSAERPEGSISTLTIQRTEQRDSAMYRCASSLDPSRHNEQFFGPGTRLTVL.

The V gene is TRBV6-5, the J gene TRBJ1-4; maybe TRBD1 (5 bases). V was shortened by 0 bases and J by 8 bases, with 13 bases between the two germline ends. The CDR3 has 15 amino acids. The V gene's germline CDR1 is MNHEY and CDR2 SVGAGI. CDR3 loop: CASSYSKGLREKLFF. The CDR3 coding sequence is TGTGCCAGCAGTTACTCGAAGGGGCTACGAGAAAAACTGTTTTTT.

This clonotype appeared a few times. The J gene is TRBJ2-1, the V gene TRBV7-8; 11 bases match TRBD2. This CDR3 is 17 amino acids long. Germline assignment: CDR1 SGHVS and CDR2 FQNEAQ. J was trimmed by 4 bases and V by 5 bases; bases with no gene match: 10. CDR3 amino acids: CASSPTLTSGIYNEQFF. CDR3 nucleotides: TGTGCCAGCAGCCCTACCTTGACTAGCGGGATATACAATGAGCAGTTCTTC.

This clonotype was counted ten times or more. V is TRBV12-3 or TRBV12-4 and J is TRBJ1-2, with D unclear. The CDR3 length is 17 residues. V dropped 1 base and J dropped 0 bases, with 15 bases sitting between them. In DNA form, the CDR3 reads TGTGCCAGCAGTTTAGGACGGGATCTGTTAGCTAACTATGGCTACACCTTC. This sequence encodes CASSLGRDLLANYGYTF.

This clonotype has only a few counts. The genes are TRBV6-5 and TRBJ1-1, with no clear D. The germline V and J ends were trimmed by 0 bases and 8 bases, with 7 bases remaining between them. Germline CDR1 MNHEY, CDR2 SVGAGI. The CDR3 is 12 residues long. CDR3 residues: CASSYSREEAFF. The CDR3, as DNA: TGTGCCAGCAGTTACTCGCGGGAGGAAGCTTTCTTT.

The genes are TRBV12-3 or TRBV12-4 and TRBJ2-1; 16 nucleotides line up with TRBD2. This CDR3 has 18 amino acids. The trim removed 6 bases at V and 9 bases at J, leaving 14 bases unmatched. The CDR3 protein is CASSSRPTGTSGRAEQFF. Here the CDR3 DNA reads TGTGCCAGCAGCTCGCGACCTACCGGGACTAGCGGGAGGGCTGAGCAGTTCTTC.

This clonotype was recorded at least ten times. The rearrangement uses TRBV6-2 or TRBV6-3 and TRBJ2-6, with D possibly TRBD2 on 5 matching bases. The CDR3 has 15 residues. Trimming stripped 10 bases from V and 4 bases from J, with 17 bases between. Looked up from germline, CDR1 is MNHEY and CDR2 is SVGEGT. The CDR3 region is CAIGWGDSGANVLTF. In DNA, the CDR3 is TGTGCCATCGGATGGGGAGATTCCGGGGCCAACGTCCTGACTTTC.

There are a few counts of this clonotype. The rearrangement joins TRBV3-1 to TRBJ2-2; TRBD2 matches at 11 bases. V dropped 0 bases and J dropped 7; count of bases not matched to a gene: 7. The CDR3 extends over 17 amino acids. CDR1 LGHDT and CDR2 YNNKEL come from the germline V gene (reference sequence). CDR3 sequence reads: CASSQDVSGGAGGELFF. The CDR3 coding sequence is TGTGCCAGCAGCCAAGACGTTAGCGGGGGGGCTGGCGGGGAGCTGTTTTTT.

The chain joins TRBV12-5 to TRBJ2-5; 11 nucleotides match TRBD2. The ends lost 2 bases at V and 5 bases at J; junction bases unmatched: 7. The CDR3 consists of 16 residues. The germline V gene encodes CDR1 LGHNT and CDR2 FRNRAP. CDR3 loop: CASGLPLAGGSETQYF. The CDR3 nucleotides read TGTGCTAGTGGTTTGCCCCTAGCGGGGGGCTCGGAGACCCAGTACTTC.

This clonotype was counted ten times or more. CDR3 residues: CANRGLTGELFF. CDR3 nucleotide sequence: TGTGCAAACAGGGGGCTCACCGGGGAGCTGTTTTTT. This chain links TRBV12-3 or TRBV12-4 with TRBJ2-2; TRBD1 aligns across 9 bases. CDR3 length: 12 amino acids.

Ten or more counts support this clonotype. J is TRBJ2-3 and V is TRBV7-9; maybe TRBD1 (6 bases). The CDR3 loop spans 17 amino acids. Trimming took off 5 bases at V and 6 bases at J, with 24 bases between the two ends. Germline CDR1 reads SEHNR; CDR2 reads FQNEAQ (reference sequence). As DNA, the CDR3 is TGTGCCAGCAGCCCCTTCCCTCCCCCAGGGGCAACGGATACGCAGTATTTT. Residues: CASSPFPPPGATDTQYF.

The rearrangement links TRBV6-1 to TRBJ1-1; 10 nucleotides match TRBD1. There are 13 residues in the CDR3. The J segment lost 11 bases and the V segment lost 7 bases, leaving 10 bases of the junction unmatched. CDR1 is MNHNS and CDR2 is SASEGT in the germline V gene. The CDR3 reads CASIGTGDPQAFF. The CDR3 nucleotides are TGTGCCAGCATTGGGACAGGGGATCCACAGGCTTTCTTT.

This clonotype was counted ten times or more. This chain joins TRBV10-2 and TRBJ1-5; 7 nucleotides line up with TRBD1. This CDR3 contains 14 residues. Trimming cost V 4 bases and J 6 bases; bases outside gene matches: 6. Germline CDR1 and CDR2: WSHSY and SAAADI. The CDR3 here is CASSGVGGVQPQHF. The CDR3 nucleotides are TGCGCCAGCAGTGGGGTAGGGGGCGTTCAGCCCCAGCATTTT.

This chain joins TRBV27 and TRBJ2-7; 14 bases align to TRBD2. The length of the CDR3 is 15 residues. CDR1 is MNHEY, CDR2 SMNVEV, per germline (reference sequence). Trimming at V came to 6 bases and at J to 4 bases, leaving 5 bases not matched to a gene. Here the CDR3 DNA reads TGTGCCAGCAGAGCCGGGACTAGCGGGAGTTACGAGCAGTACTTC. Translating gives CASRAGTSGSYEQYF.

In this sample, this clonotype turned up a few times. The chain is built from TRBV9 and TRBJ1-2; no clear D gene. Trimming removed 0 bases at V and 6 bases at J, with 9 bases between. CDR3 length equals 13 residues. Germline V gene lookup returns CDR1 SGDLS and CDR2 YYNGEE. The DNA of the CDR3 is TGTGCCAGCAGCGTAGCTGGCAGCAATGGCTACACCTTC. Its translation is CASSVAGSNGYTF.

The CDR3 DNA sequence: TGTGCCACCCAGAGCTCCTACAATGAGCAGTTCTTC. It is translated as CATQSSYNEQFF. V and J are TRBV27 and TRBJ2-1, with D unclear. CDR3 length: 12 residues. Germline CDR1 MNHEY, CDR2 SMNVEV (reference sequence). The V gene lost 10 bases and the J gene lost 0 bases, with 7 bases spanning the gap.

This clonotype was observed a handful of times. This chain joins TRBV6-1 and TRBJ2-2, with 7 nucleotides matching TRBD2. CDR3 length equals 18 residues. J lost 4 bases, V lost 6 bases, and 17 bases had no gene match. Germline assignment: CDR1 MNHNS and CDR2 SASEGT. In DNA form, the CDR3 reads TGTGCCAGCAGCCCCTCCCTATTGGGGGAGGGCCCCACCGGGGAGCTGTTTTTT. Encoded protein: CASSPSLLGEGPTGELFF.

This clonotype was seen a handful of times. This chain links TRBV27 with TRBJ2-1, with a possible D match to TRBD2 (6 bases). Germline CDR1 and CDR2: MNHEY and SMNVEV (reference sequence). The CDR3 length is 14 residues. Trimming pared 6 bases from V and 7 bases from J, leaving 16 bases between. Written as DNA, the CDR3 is TGTGCCAGCAGAAGTATCGGGAGTGTGAATGAGCAGTTCTTC. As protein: CASRSIGSVNEQFF.